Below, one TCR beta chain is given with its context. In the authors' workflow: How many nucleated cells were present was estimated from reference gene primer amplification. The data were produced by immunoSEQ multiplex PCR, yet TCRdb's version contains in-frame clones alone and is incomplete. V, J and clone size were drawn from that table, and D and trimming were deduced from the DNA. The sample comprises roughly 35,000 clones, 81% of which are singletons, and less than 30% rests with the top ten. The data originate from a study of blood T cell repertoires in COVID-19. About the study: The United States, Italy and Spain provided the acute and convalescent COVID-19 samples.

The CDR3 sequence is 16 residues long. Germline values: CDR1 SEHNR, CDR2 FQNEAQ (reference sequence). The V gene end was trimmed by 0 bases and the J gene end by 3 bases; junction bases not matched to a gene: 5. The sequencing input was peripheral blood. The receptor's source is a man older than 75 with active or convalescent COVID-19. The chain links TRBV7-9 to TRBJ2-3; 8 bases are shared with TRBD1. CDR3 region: CASSLAGTGKTDTQYF. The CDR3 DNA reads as TGTGCCAGCAGCTTAGCCGGGACAGGCAAGACAGATACGCAGTATTTT.